This T cell receptor beta chain was obtained from a study of blood T cells in healthy people across ages. Findings of the study overall: The study lacked donor CMV status, which possibly confounded expanded clonotype changes.

It was with a sample-barcoded 5' primer and a J-beta primer mix that a second PCR of roughly 6 to 11 cycles was run. One entry per CDR3 protein, called by TCRdb with MiXCR from the 5' RACE reads. Among 1.6 million or so distinct CDR3 sequences listed, almost 35% were seen once. V lost 4 bases and J 3 bases, leaving 21 bases between the germline ends. CDR3 size: 17 residues. Per the germline V gene, CDR1 is LNHNV and CDR2 is YYDKDF (reference sequence). About this clonotype itself: What it binds is not known.

V and J are TRBV15 and TRBJ1-2; possible D gene TRBD1, 5 bases. The TCR was taken from a woman in her thirties in good health. What was sequenced was blood. CDR3 DNA sequence: TGTGCCACCAGCACCCCCCACGGAACAGGACCAGACTATGGCTACACCTTC. This sequence encodes CATSTPHGTGPDYGYTF.